A selection of T cell receptor beta chains follows, all from one sample in a study of blood T cells in healthy people across ages. TCRdb called the 5' RACE reads again in MiXCR, with one record for every CDR3 protein. This sample has around 1.5 million distinct CDR3 sequences, with 30% to 35% found just once. The material sequenced was blood. These receptors were obtained from a woman in her 30s in good health. Each CDR3 is given with its conserved first and last residue. D genes are given only for firm matches. The listing skips clone size in some rows; elsewhere it reads once, few, many or a size class.

v_gene	j_gene	d_gene	abundance	CDR3nt	CDR3aa
TRBV15	TRBJ1-2	TRBD1	-	TGTGCCACCAGCGCTATGCAGAGGACAGGGACCAATGGCTACACCTTC	CATSAMQRTGTNGYTF
TRBV20-1	TRBJ2-7	-	-	TGCAGTGCTAGGAGGGCCAACGAGCAGTACTTC	CSARRANEQYF
TRBV4-1	TRBJ2-3	-	few	TGCGCCAGCAGCCATGGAGTTGGCAGGGCGAGTGTAGATACGCAGTATTTT	CASSHGVGRASVDTQYF
TRBV6-1	TRBJ2-3	TRBD1	few	TGTGCCAGCAGCGAGGGACAGCAAAACACAGATACGCAGTATTTT	CASSEGQQNTDTQYF
TRBV20-1	TRBJ2-1	TRBD2	few	TGCAGTGCTGTGGGACTAGCGGGACCCAATGAGCAGTTCTTC	CSAVGLAGPNEQFF
TRBV20-1	TRBJ1-1	-	few	TGCAGTGCAGGGGACTTACTCACTGAAGCTTTCTTT	CSAGDLLTEAFF
TRBV29-1	TRBJ1-4	-	-	TGCAGCGTTGAAGAAGTGCAGGGGAAGGGAGAAAAACTGTTTTTT	CSVEEVQGKGEKLFF
TRBV5-1	TRBJ2-5	-	many	TGCGCCAGCAGTCGAGGGGACCAAGAGACCCAGTACTTC	CASSRGDQETQYF
TRBV20-1	TRBJ2-1	TRBD2	few	TGCAGTGCTAAGACTAGCGGGGACTACAATGAGCAGTTCTTC	CSAKTSGDYNEQFF
TRBV4-2	TRBJ1-2	TRBD1	many	TGTGCCAGCAGCCAAGAAGGGACAGGGGTCTATGGCTACACCTTC	CASSQEGTGVYGYTF
TRBV7-9	TRBJ1-1	TRBD1	few	TGTGCCAGCAGCCCTGGACAGGGTGCGGACACTGAAGCTTTCTTT	CASSPGQGADTEAFF
TRBV11-1	TRBJ2-3	TRBD2	few	TGTGCCAGCAGCCCTTGGACTAGCGGGGGGTACACAGATACGCAGTATTTT	CASSPWTSGGYTDTQYF
TRBV12-3/TRBV12-4	TRBJ1-3	-	-	TGTGCCAGCAGTTTCGGTCCCCCAAGCACCATATATTTT	CASSFGPPSTIYF
TRBV20-1	TRBJ2-7	-	few	TGCAGTGCTCTACGTGACAATACAGCCTACGAGCAGTACTTC	CSALRDNTAYEQYF
TRBV2	TRBJ2-5	TRBD2	-	TGTGCCAGCAGCCTTTTTACTAGCGGACAAGAGACCCAGTACTTC	CASSLFTSGQETQYF
TRBV29-1	TRBJ1-2	-	many	TGCAGCGTTGAGGGCAGCTACTATGGCTACACCTTC	CSVEGSYYGYTF